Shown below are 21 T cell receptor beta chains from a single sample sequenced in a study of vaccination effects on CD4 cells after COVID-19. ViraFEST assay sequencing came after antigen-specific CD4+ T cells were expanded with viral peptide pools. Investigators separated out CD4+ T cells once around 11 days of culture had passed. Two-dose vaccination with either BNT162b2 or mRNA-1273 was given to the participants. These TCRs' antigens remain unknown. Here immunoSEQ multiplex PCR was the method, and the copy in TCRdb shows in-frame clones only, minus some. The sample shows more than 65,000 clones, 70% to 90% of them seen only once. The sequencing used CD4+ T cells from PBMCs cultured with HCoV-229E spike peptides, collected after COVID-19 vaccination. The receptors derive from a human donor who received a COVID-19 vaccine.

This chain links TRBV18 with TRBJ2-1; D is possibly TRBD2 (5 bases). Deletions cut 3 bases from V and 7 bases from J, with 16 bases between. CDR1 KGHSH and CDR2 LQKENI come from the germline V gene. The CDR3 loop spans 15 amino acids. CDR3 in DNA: TGTGCCAGCTCACCTCAGATACTACTAGTAAATGAGCAGTTCTTC. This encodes CASSPQILLVNEQFF.

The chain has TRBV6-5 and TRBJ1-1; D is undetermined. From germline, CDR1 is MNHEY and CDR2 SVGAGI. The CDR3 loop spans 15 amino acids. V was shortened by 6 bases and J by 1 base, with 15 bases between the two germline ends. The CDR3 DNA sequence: TGTGCCAGCAGCCCCGAGAAGTTCACGAACACTGAAGCTTTCTTT. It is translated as CASSPEKFTNTEAFF.

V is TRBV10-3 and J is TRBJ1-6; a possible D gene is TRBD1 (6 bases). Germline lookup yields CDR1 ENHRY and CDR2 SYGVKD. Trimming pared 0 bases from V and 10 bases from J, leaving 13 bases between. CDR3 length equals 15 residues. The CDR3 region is CAISESLQGRSPLHF. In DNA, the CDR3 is TGTGCCATCAGTGAGTCGCTACAGGGTAGGTCACCCCTCCACTTT.

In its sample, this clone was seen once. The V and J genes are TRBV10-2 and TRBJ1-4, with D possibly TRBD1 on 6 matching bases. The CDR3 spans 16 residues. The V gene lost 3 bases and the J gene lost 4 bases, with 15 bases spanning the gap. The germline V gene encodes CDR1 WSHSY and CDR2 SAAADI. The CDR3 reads CASSEQGPGGNEKLFF. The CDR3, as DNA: TGCGCCAGCAGTGAACAGGGACCGGGGGGTAATGAAAAACTGTTTTTT.

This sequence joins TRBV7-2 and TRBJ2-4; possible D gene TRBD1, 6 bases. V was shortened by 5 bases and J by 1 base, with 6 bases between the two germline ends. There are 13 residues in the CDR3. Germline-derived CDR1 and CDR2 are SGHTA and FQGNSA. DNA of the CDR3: TGTGCCAGCAGCGACAGGGCCAAAAACATTCAGTACTTC. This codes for CASSDRAKNIQYF.

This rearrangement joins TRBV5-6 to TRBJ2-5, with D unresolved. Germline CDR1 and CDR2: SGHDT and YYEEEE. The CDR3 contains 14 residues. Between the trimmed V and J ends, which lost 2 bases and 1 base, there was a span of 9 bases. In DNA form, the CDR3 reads TGTGCCAGCAGCTTTTCCAGGCCCCAAGAGACCCAGTACTTC. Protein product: CASSFSRPQETQYF.

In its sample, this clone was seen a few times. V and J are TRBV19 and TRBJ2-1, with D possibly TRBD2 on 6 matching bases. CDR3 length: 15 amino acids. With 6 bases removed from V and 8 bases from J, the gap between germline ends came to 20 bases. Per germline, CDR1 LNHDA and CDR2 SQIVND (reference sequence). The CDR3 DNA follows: TGTGCCAGTAGACTCGGGACTTCTTTCGACGATGAGCAGTTCTTC. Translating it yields CASRLGTSFDDEQFF.

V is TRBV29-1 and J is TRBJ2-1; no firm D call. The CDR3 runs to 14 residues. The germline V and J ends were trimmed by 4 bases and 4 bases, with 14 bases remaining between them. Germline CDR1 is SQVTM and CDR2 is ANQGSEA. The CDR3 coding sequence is TGCAGCGTTGGCATGGGATTGGGTTACAATGAGCAGTTCTTC. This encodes CSVGMGLGYNEQFF.

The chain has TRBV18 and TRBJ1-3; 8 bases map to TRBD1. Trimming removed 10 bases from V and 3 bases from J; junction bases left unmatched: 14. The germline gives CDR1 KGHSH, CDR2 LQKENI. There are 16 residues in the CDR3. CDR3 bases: TGTGCCACCAATCCCACGCAGGGGGCGCTTGGAAACACCATATATTTT. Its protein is CATNPTQGALGNTIYF.

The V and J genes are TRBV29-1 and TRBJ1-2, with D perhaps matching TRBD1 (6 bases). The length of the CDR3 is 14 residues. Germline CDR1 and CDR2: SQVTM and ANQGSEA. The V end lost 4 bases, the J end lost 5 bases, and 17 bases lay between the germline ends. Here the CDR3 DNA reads TGCAGCGTTGGATTAACAGGGCAAGGTTATGGCTACACCTTC. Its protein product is CSVGLTGQGYGYTF.

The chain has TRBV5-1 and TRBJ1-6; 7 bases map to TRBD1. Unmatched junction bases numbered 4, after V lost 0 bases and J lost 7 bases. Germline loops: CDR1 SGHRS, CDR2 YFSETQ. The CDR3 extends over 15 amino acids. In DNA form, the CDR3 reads TGCGCCAGCAGCTTGGATTTGACAGGGAATTCACCCCTCCACTTT. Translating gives CASSLDLTGNSPLHF.

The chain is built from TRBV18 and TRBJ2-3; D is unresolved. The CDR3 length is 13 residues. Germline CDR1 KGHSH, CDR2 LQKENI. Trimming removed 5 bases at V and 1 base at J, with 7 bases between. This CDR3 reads CASSAKRTDTQYF. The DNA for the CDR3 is TGTGCCAGCTCAGCCAAGCGCACAGATACGCAGTATTTT.

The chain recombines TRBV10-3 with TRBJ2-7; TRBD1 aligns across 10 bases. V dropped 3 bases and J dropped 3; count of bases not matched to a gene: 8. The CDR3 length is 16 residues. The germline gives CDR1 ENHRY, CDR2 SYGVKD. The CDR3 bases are TGTGCCATCAGTGAAAGAGGGACAGGGGACGGCTACGAGCAGTACGTC. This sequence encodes CAISERGTGDGYEQYV.

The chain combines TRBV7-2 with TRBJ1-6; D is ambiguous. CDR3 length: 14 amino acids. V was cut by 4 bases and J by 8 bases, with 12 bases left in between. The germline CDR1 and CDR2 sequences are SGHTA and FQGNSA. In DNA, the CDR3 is TGTGCCAGCAGCTCCTACGGATCCTATTCACCCCTCCACTTT. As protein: CASSSYGSYSPLHF.

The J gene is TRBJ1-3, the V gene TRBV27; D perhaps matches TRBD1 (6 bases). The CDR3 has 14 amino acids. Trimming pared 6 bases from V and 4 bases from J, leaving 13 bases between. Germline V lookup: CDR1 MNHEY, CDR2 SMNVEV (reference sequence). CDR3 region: CASSFGGRGNTIYF. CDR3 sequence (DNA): TGTGCCAGCAGCTTCGGGGGCCGCGGAAACACCATATATTTT.

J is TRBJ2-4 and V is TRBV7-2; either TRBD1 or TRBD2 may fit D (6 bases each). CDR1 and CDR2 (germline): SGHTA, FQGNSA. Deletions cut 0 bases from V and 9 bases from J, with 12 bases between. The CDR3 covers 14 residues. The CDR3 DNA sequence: TGTGCCAGCAGCTTAGCGGTGGGGGGCAGCATTCAGTACTTC. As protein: CASSLAVGGSIQYF.

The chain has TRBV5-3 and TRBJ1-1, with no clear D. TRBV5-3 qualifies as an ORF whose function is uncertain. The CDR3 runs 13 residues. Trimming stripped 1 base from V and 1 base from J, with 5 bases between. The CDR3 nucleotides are TGTGCCAGAAGCTTGCGAAGGAACACTGAAGCTTTCTTT. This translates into CARSLRRNTEAFF.

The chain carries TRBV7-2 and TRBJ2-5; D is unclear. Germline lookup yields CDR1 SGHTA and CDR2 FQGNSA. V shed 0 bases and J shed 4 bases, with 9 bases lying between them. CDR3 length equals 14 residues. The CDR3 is CASSLAGLAETQYF. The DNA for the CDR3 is TGTGCCAGCAGCTTAGCAGGGTTAGCAGAGACCCAGTACTTC.

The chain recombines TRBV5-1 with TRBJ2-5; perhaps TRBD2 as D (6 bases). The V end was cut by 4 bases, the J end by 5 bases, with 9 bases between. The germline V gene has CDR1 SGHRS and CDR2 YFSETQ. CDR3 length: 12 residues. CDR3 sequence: CASSPEGETQYF. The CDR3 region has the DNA TGCGCCAGCAGCCCGGAGGGGGAGACCCAGTACTTC.

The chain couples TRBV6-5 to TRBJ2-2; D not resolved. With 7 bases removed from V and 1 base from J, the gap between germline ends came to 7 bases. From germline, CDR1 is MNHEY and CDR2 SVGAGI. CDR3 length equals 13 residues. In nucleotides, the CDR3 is TGTGCCAGCAACCACGGGAACACCGGGGAGCTGTTTTTT. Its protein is CASNHGNTGELFF.

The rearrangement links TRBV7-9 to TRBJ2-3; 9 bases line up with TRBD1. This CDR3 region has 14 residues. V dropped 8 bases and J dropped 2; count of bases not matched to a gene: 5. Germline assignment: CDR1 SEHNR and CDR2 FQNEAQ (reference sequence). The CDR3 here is CASGRDRVTDTQYF. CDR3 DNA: TGTGCCAGCGGCCGGGACAGGGTCACAGATACGCAGTATTTT.